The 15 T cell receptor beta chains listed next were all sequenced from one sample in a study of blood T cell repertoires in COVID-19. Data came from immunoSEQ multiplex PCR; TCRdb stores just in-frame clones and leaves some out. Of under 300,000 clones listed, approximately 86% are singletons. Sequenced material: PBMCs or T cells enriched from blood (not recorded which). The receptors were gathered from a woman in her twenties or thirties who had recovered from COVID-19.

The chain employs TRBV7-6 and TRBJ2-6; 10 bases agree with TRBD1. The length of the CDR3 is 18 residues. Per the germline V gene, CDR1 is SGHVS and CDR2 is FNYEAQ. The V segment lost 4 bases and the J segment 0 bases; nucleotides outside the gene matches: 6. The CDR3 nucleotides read TGTGCCAGCAGCTCTGGGACAGGGGATCCCTCTGGGGCCAACGTCCTGACTTTC. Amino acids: CASSSGTGDPSGANVLTF.

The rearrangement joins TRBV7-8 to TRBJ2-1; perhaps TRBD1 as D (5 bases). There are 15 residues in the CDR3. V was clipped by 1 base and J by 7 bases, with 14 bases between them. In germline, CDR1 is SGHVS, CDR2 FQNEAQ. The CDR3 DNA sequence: TGTGCCAGCAGCTTAGTGTGGTACAGACAGAATGAGCAGTTCTTC. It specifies CASSLVWYRQNEQFF.

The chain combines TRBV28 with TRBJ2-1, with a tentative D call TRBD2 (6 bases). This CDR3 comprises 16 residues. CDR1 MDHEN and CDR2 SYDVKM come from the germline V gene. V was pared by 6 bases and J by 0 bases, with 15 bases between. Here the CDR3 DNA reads TGTGCCAGCAGGACGGGGGTTTGGAGCTCCTACAATGAGCAGTTCTTC. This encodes CASRTGVWSSYNEQFF.

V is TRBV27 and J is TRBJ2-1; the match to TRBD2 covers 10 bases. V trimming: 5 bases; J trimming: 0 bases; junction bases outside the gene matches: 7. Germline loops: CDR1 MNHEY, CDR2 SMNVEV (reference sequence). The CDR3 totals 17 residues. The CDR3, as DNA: TGTGCCAGCAGTCATCCTAGCGGGAGTTACTCCTACAATGAGCAGTTCTTC. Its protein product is CASSHPSGSYSYNEQFF.

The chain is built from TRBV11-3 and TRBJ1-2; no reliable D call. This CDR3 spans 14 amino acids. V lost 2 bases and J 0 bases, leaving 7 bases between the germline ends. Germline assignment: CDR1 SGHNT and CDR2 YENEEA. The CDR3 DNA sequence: TGTGCCAGCAGCTTACGGGGAGCTAACTATGGCTACACCTTC. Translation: CASSLRGANYGYTF.

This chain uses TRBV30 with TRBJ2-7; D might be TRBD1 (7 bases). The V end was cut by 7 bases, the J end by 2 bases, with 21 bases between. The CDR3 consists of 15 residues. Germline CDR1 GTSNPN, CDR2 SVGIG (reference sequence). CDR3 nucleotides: TGTGCCTCCTTTCTCCCTGCGGGACAGACCTACGAGCAGTACTTC. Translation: CASFLPAGQTYEQYF.

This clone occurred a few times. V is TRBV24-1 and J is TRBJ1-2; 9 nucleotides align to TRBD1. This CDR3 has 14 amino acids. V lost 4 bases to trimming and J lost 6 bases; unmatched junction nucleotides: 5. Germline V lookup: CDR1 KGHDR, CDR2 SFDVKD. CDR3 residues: CATSDPGQGNGYTF. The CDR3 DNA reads TGTGCCACCAGTGACCCGGGACAGGGTAATGGCTACACCTTC.

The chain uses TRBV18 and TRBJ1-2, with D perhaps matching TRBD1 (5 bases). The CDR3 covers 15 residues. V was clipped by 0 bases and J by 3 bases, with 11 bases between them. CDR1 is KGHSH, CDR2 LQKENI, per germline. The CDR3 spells CASSPPQVYYYGYTF. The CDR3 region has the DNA TGTGCCAGCTCACCACCACAGGTTTATTACTATGGCTACACCTTC.

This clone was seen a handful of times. The CDR3 protein is CASSHGTSGINNEQFF. The CDR3 nucleotides are TGTGCCAGCTCACACGGGACTAGCGGGATCAACAATGAGCAGTTCTTC. The rearrangement joins TRBV18 to TRBJ2-1, with TRBD2 matching 13 bases. V was clipped by 4 bases and J by 5 bases; unmatched bases: 5. Germline V gene data show CDR1 as KGHSH and CDR2 as LQKENI. The CDR3 length is 16 residues. Together with reference TRBV18 and TRBJ2-1, the CDR3 gives the full variable domain: NAGVMQNPRHLVRRRGQEARLRCSPMKGHSHVYWYRQLPEEGLKFMVYLQKENIIDESGMPKERFSAEFPKEGPSILRIQQVVRGDSAAYFCASSHGTSGINNEQFFGPGTRLTVL.

CDR3 bases: TGTGCCAGCAGTGACCTCACAGGGCTTGAGCAGTACTTC. It yields the protein CASSDLTGLEQYF. This chain joins TRBV6-1 and TRBJ2-7; tentative D call: TRBD1 (6 bases). The germline CDR1 and CDR2 sequences are MNHNS and SASEGT. This CDR3 spans 13 amino acids. V dropped 3 bases and J dropped 7 bases, with 13 bases sitting between them.

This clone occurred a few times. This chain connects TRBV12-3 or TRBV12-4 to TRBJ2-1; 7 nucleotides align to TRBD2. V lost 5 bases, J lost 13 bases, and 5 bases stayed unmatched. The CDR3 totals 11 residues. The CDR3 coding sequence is TGTGCCAGCAGTGAGCGGGGACCCCAGTTCTTC. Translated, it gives CASSERGPQFF.

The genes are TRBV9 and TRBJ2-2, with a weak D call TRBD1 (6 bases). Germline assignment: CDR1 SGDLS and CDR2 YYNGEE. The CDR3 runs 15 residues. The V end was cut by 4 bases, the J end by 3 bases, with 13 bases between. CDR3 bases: TGTGCCAGCAGCCCCCGGGCAGGGGACACCGGGGAGCTGTTTTTT. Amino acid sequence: CASSPRAGDTGELFF.

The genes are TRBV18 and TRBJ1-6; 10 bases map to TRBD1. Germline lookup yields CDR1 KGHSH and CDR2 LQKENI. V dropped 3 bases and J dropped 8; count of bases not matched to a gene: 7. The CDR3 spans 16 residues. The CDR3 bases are TGTGCCAGCTCACCTTTTTGGGACAGGGGCGATTCACCCCTCCACTTT. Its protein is CASSPFWDRGDSPLHF. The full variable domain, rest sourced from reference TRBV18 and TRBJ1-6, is NAGVMQNPRHLVRRRGQEARLRCSPMKGHSHVYWYRQLPEEGLKFMVYLQKENIIDESGMPKERFSAEFPKEGPSILRIQQVVRGDSAAYFCASSPFWDRGDSPLHFGNGTRLTVT.

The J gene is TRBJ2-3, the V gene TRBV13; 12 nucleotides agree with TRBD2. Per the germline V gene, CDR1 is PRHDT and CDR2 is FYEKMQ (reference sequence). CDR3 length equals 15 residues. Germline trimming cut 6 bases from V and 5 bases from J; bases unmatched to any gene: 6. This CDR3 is CASSPSGGAEDTQYF. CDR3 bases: TGTGCCAGCAGTCCTAGCGGGGGGGCCGAAGATACGCAGTATTTT.

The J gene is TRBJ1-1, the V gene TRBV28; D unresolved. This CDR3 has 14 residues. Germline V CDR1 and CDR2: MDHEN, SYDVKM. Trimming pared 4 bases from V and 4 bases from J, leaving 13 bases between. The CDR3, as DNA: TGTGCCAGCAGTTATTTGGTTAGCGGCACTGAAGCTTTCTTT. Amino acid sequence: CASSYLVSGTEAFF.